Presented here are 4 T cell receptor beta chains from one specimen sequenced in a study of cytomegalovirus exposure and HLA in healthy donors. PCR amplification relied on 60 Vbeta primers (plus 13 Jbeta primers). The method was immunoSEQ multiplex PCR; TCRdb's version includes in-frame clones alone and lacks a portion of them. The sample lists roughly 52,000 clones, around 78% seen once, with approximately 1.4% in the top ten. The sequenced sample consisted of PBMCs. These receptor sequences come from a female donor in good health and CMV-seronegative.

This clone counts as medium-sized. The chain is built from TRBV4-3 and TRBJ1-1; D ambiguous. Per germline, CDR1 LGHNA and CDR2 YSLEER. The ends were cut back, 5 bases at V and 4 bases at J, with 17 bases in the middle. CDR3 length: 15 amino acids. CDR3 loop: CASSMSSRLSTEAFF. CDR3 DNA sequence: TGCGCCAGCAGCATGAGCTCGCGGTTAAGCACTGAAGCTTTCTTT.

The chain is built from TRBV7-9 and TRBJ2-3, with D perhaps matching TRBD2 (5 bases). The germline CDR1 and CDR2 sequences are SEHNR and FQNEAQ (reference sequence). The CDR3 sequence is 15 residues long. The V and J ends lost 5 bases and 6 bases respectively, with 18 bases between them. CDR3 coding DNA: TGTGCCAGCAGCCATACCTTTCGGGGTGTGGATACGCAGTATTTT. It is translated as CASSHTFRGVDTQYF. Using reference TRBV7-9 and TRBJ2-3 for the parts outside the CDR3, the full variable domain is DTGVSQNPRHKITKRGQNVTFRCDPISEHNRLYWYRQTLGQGPEFLTYFQNEAQLEKSRLLSDRFSAERPKGSFSTLEIQRTEQGDSAMYLCASSHTFRGVDTQYFGPGTRLTVL.

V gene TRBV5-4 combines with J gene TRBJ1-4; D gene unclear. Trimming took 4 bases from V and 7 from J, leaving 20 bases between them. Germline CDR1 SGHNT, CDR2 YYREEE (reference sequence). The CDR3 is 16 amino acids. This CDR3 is CASSPSKGSGIEKLFF. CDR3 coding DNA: TGTGCCAGCAGCCCGTCGAAGGGCTCGGGGATTGAAAAACTGTTTTTT.

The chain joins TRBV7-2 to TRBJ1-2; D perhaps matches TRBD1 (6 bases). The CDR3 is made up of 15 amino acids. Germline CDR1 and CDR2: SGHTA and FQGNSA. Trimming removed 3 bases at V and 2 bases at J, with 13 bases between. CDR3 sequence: CASSFSLTGNYGYTF. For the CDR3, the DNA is TGTGCCAGCAGCTTCTCCCTGACAGGAAACTATGGCTACACCTTC.